Below, one T cell receptor (beta chain) is given with its context. This sample stems from a study of blood T cell repertoires in COVID-19. Symptom resolution, clearance, or two negative PCRs marked donors in Cohort 3 as recovered. The CDR3 consists of 15 residues. Between the trimmed V and J ends, which lost 2 bases and 6 bases, there was a span of 16 bases. Germline values: CDR1 SGHTA, CDR2 FQGNSA. The assay was immunoSEQ multiplex PCR, and TCRdb's table has in-frame clones only and misses some. The sample includes more than 300,000 clones, 80% to 90% of them seen just once. Sequences were obtained from PBMCs or T cells enriched from blood (not recorded which). The V gene is TRBV7-2, the J gene TRBJ1-2; D is ambiguous. This clonotype was sampled from a man aged 25-45 years who had recovered from COVID-19. For the CDR3, the DNA is TGTGCCAGCAGCTTACCCGGTACCGAGGAGGATGGCTACACCTTC. Residues: CASSLPGTEEDGYTF. Drawing the rest from reference TRBV7-2 and TRBJ1-2, the complete variable domain is GAGVSQSPSNKVTEKGKDVELRCDPISGHTALYWYRQSLGQGLEFLIYFQGNSAPDKSGLPSDRFSAERTGGSVSTLTIQRTQQEDSAVYLCASSLPGTEEDGYTFGSGTRLTVV.